This TCR beta chain appears in the sequencing data of a study of blood T cell repertoires in COVID-19 (dated by TCRdb to 2020 to 2022). For context, the study as a whole: Collaborator samples came from the United States, Italy and Spain and covered acute and convalescent phases of COVID-19. Where HLA class I and class II types were available, the types were taken from metadata supplied by the sample provider, not from assay-based typing. The repertoires were released in a freely available public database intended as a resource for research on the immune response to SARS-CoV-2. Deeply sampled blood TCRbeta repertoires from subjects exposed to, actively infected with, or recovered from COVID-19 were included in the dataset. The prospective study material was composed of cDNA or gDNA derived from T cells, B-cell-depleted T cells, or PBMCs. A de-identified subject ID, COVID-19 status, age in years and sex were almost always included in the sample metadata. The samples were drawn from two sources: the first 160 participants of the ongoing ImmuneRACE study, and 1,000 to 1,500 subjects contributed by 6 global collaborators. Beyond this particular receptor, the publication reports: The amount of clinical and demographic metadata varied by source and participant and was provided uncurated.

TCRbeta CDR3 regions were amplified from genomic DNA using the immunoSEQ Assay, a bias-controlled multiplex PCR. The authors processed their data as follows. Within the assay, amplification of reference gene primers was used to estimate how many nucleated cells each sample contained. Sequence reads were collapsed and filtered to measure the absolute abundance of every unique TCRbeta CDR3 rearrangement. For each sample, productive Simpson clonality was calculated as the square root of Simpson's diversity index over productive rearrangements. Sourced from immuneACCESS, this table was stored by TCRdb with only in-frame sequences that have V and J called. A share of the clones is absent; for the studies checked, an unresolved V gene accounts for under half, and the remainder has no known explanation. From that table come the V and J calls and clone size; the DNA was used to work out D and trimming. This sample comprises 210,000 or so clones, approximately 78% of them detected only once. The top ten hold under 11% of the sample.

The germline V gene yields MGHRA for CDR1 and YSYEKL for CDR2. From the cysteine up to the phenylalanine, the CDR3 has a length of 20 residues. The DNA shown is the 60-base CDR3, in frame from base 1. For this chain, trimming is 3 bases at the V end and 2 bases at the J end, and the number of junction bases without a gene match is 19. Collaborating institutions collected whole blood in K2EDTA tubes following their own protocols. Collaborator samples were shipped for TCRbeta analysis as frozen whole blood, isolated PBMCs, or DNA extracted from either sample type. Details on this clone: The specificity of this receptor is unknown. Per-nucleotide qualities are absent, and no much larger clonotype sits a single base away.

The chain joins TRBV4-1 to TRBJ2-5, with 9 bases in between that match TRBD2. This receptor was obtained from a woman of 80 years or more with acute or convalescent COVID-19. The sequenced material came from peripheral blood. The DNA sequence is TGCGCCAGCAGCCATCCCGAACCTTGGGGTGGCGGGAGGGGTCAAGAGACCCAGTACTTC. The encoded protein is CASSHPEPWGGGRGQETQYF.